The 25 T cell receptor beta chains below come from one sample, sequenced in a study of T cells after yellow fever vaccination. TCRdb passed the 5' RACE reads through MiXCR, listing each CDR3 protein once. The table includes hundreds of thousands of distinct CDR3 sequences, around 3.6% detected once. Sequencing was performed on PBMCs, taken on the day of the yellow fever booster vaccination. The receptors come from a man in his late teens or twenties who received the YFV17D yellow fever vaccine.

This clonotype has more than one count but fewer than ten. The gene calls are TRBV9 and TRBJ2-2, with D possibly TRBD1 on 6 matching bases. The germline V gene has CDR1 SGDLS and CDR2 YYNGEE. The CDR3 is 16 residues long. Trimming stripped 0 bases from V and 0 bases from J, with 9 bases between. For the CDR3, the DNA is TGTGCCAGCAGCGTAGGGGGGCCAACGAACACCGGGGAGCTGTTTTTT. This sequence encodes CASSVGGPTNTGELFF.

This rearrangement joins TRBV11-2 to TRBJ2-1; 13 positions agree with TRBD2. V trimming: 0 bases; J trimming: 8 bases; junction bases outside the gene matches: 10. This CDR3 comprises 18 residues. Per germline, CDR1 SGHAT and CDR2 FQNNGV. DNA of the CDR3: TGTGCCAGCAGCTTAGATATGCGGGGGACTAGCGGGGAGTATGAGCAGTTCTTC. It is translated as CASSLDMRGTSGEYEQFF.

At least ten counts were recorded for this clonotype. The chain carries TRBV18 and TRBJ2-3; 9 bases match TRBD1. The CDR3 runs to 18 residues. Losses at the gene ends were 3 bases for V and 2 bases for J; bases not matched to a gene: 12. Germline V gene data show CDR1 as KGHSH and CDR2 as LQKENI. The CDR3 DNA reads as TGTGCCAGCTCACCTATCTCCGGGACAGGGCTTTCCACAGATACGCAGTATTTT. It is translated as CASSPISGTGLSTDTQYF.

This chain uses TRBV21-1 with TRBJ2-7; TRBD1 was called by the table and not checked on the DNA. TRBV21-1 is a pseudogene segment. The CDR3 covers 16 residues. CDR3 loop: CASSKGGRGYSYEQYV. The CDR3 DNA reads as TGTGCCAGCAGCAAAGGGGGCAGGGGATACTCCTACGAGCAGTACGTC.

This clonotype was recorded a few times. This chain links TRBV18 with TRBJ1-2; D gene uncertain. The germline V gene encodes CDR1 KGHSH and CDR2 LQKENI. The ends were cut back, 3 bases at V and 5 bases at J, with 10 bases in the middle. This CDR3 region has 13 residues. The CDR3 coding sequence is TGTGCCAGCTCACCTCCAGGATATTATGGCTACACCTTC. As protein: CASSPPGYYGYTF.

This clonotype was recorded a few times. The rearrangement joins TRBV7-9 to TRBJ1-2; 10 nucleotides align to TRBD1. The junction had 7 bases not matched to a gene; V was cut back by 5 bases and J by 4 bases. The CDR3 length is 15 residues. Germline V gives CDR1 SEHNR, CDR2 FQNEAQ (reference sequence). CDR3 sequence (DNA): TGTGCCAGCAGCCGCCGGGACAGGGGATCCTATGGCTACACCTTC. As protein: CASSRRDRGSYGYTF.

The chain uses TRBV12-3 or TRBV12-4 and TRBJ2-1, with 7 nucleotides matching TRBD2. J was trimmed by 5 bases and V by 5 bases; bases with no gene match: 6. The CDR3 sequence is 14 residues long. CDR3 in DNA: TGTGCCAGCAGTCTCTGGGGGGGTAACAATGAGCAGTTCTTC. Protein: CASSLWGGNNEQFF.

This clonotype was seen many times. This chain joins TRBV6-6 and TRBJ2-7; tentative D call: TRBD1 (5 bases). The germline V and J ends were trimmed by 5 bases and 0 bases, with 11 bases remaining between them. The germline V gene has CDR1 MNHNY and CDR2 SVGAGI (reference sequence). This CDR3 is 14 amino acids long. Here the CDR3 reads CASSVQGSSYEQYF. CDR3 DNA: TGTGCCAGCAGTGTCCAGGGTAGCTCCTACGAGCAGTACTTC.

This clonotype was seen a handful of times. The gene calls are TRBV2 and TRBJ2-5, with D perhaps matching TRBD1 (5 bases). The CDR3 spans 12 residues. Germline V gives CDR1 SNHLY, CDR2 FYNNEI. V was cut by 8 bases and J by 2 bases, with 9 bases left in between. CDR3 amino acids: CASRQFQETQYF. The CDR3 DNA follows: TGTGCCAGCCGACAGTTTCAAGAGACCCAGTACTTC.

The V and J genes are TRBV10-3 and TRBJ2-2; no firm D call. Trimming shortened V by 8 bases and J by 0 bases, and 7 bases separated the two germline ends. Germline assignment: CDR1 ENHRY and CDR2 SYGVKD. The CDR3 has 13 amino acids. The CDR3 here is CAIQTTNTGELFF. DNA for the CDR3: TGTGCCATCCAAACCACGAACACCGGGGAGCTGTTTTTT.

V and J are TRBV10-3 and TRBJ2-3, with 8 nucleotides matching TRBD1. The CDR3 sequence is 15 residues long. CDR1 and CDR2 from the germline V gene are ENHRY and SYGVKD. V was clipped by 4 bases and J by 7 bases; unmatched bases: 10. CDR3 sequence (DNA): TGTGCCATCAGTGGGTCAGGGGGCTCGGGGAATACGCAGTATTTT. It translates to CAISGSGGSGNTQYF.

The chain carries TRBV6-2 or TRBV6-3 and TRBJ2-7, with D perhaps matching TRBD2 (5 bases). Trimming cost V 0 bases and J 0 bases, with 6 bases left between them. The CDR3 is 14 amino acids. Germline V lookup: CDR1 MNHEY, CDR2 SVGEGT. CDR3 region: CASSYSEVSYEQYV. For the CDR3, the DNA is TGTGCCAGCAGTTACTCGGAGGTCTCCTACGAGCAGTACGTC.

This clonotype was found many times. The chain recombines TRBV23-1 with TRBJ1-4; a possible D gene is TRBD1 (6 bases). TRBV23-1 belongs to the ORF category, with a function that is uncertain. There are 18 residues in the CDR3. With 1 base removed from V and 5 bases from J, the gap between germline ends came to 20 bases. The chain's CDR3 is CASSQFPDSGGVNEKLFF. CDR3 sequence (DNA): TGCGCCAGCAGTCAATTCCCGGACAGCGGAGGGGTAAATGAAAAACTGTTTTTT.

This clonotype was counted between two and nine times. V gene TRBV7-9 combines with J gene TRBJ1-5; D uncertain. V shed 5 bases and J shed 2 bases, with 13 bases lying between them. The CDR3 has 15 amino acids. Germline assignment: CDR1 SEHNR and CDR2 FQNEAQ (reference sequence). The CDR3 region has the DNA TGTGCCAGCAGCCCACCTGGGTTGGGCAATCAGCCCCAGCATTTT. Translated, it gives CASSPPGLGNQPQHF.

The chain uses TRBV7-6 and TRBJ1-4; D may be TRBD1 (5 bases). Deletions cut 5 bases from V and 5 bases from J, with 18 bases between. The CDR3 is 16 amino acids. CDR1 is SGHVS, CDR2 FNYEAQ, per germline. The CDR3: CASSTRIRDGNEKLFF. Here the CDR3 DNA reads TGTGCCAGCAGCACCCGGATCAGGGATGGGAATGAAAAACTGTTTTTT. Full variable domain (missing parts from reference TRBV7-6 and TRBJ1-4): GAGVSQSPRYKVTKRGQDVALRCDPISGHVSLYWYRQALGQGPEFLTYFNYEAQQDKSGLPNDRFSAERPEGSISTLTIQRTEQRDSAMYRCASSTRIRDGNEKLFFGSGTQLSVL.

This clonotype occurred a few times. Sequence at one end of the junction differs from germline and may be a read error. This CDR3 is CSAEPRTAAFLGTEAFF. As DNA, the CDR3 is TGCAGCGCTGAACCCAGGACAGCTGCCTTTTTGGGGACTGAAGCTTTCTTT. This chain uses TRBV29-1 with TRBJ1-1, with D maybe TRBD1 (6 bases). Germline V gene sequence: CDR1 SQVTM, CDR2 ANQGSEA. The CDR3 contains 17 residues.

This clonotype was seen repeatedly, ten times or more. V and J are TRBV7-2 and TRBJ2-1; D not resolved. The CDR3 length is 14 residues. The germline gives CDR1 SGHTA, CDR2 FQGNSA. With 3 bases removed from V and 8 bases from J, the gap between germline ends came to 14 bases. CDR3 nucleotides: TGTGCCAGCAGCTTCTCCCCACGCGGTCATGAGCAGTTCTTC. Translation: CASSFSPRGHEQFF. The full variable domain, completed using reference TRBV7-2 and TRBJ2-1, is GAGVSQSPSNKVTEKGKDVELRCDPISGHTALYWYRQSLGQGLEFLIYFQGNSAPDKSGLPSDRFSAERTGGSVSTLTIQRTQQEDSAVYLCASSFSPRGHEQFFGPGTRLTVL.

This clonotype has a count of ten or more. The rearrangement links TRBV7-3 to TRBJ2-5; no clear D gene. Germline V gene lookup returns CDR1 SGHTA and CDR2 FQGTGA. The V end was cut by 5 bases, the J end by 4 bases, with 11 bases between. This CDR3 spans 13 amino acids. In DNA form, the CDR3 reads TGTGCCAGCAGCGTAGATATAAGAGAGACCCAGTACTTC. This codes for CASSVDIRETQYF. Full variable domain (remainder filled in from reference TRBV7-3 and TRBJ2-5): GAGVSQTPSNKVTEKGKYVELRCDPISGHTALYWYRQSLGQGPEFLIYFQGTGAADDSGLPNDRFFAVRPEGSVSTLKIQRTERGDSAVYLCASSVDIRETQYFGPGTRLLVL.

Many counts were recorded for this clonotype. The genes are TRBV5-1 and TRBJ2-3, with 8 bases matching TRBD1. Germline lookup yields CDR1 SGHRS and CDR2 YFSETQ. The CDR3 contains 14 residues. V lost 4 bases, J lost 4 bases, and 5 bases stayed unmatched. The CDR3: CASSIGQGPDTQYF. Written as DNA, the CDR3 is TGCGCCAGCAGCATCGGACAGGGCCCAGATACGCAGTATTTT.

This clonotype was counted many times. The chain is built from TRBV29-1 and TRBJ2-7; D remains unclear. V was pared by 2 bases and J by 4 bases, with 6 bases between. Germline CDR1 reads SQVTM; CDR2 reads ANQGSEA. CDR3 length equals 11 residues. CDR3 protein: CSVERDYEQYF. The DNA for the CDR3 is TGCAGCGTTGAAAGGGATTACGAGCAGTACTTC.

This rearrangement joins TRBV20-1 to TRBJ2-1; 11 bases are shared with TRBD2. After removal of 3 bases from V and 6 bases from J, the junction contained 4 bases not matched to a gene. CDR1 and CDR2 (germline): DFQATT, SNEGSKA (reference sequence). There are 14 residues in the CDR3. The CDR3, as DNA: TGCAGTGCTAGTGGTAGCGGGGGGGCCAATGAGCAGTTCTTC. It yields the protein CSASGSGGANEQFF.

This clonotype was recorded a few times. The chain has TRBV5-4 and TRBJ2-1; TRBD2 matches 11 bases. V shed 4 bases and J 9 bases; nucleotides not matched to a gene: 6. CDR1 SGHNT and CDR2 YYREEE come from the germline V gene (reference sequence). This CDR3 is built from 14 residues. CDR3 sequence (DNA): TGTGCCAGCAGCGATAGCGGGGGGGCCTCTGAGCAGTTCTTC. Translation gives CASSDSGGASEQFF.

This clonotype has ten or more counts. This chain uses TRBV20-1 with TRBJ2-1, with 10 bases matching TRBD2. The CDR3 runs 13 residues. With V trimmed by 1 base and J by 13 bases, 7 bases remained unmatched. CDR1 DFQATT and CDR2 SNEGSKA come from the germline V gene (reference sequence). The CDR3 DNA reads as TGCAGTGCTAGAGTTAGCGGGGGGCGTTCTCAGTTCTTC. It translates to CSARVSGGRSQFF.

This clonotype was seen repeatedly, ten times or more. CDR3 sequence: CASSGGLDQPQHF. The CDR3 DNA sequence: TGTGCCAGCAGTGGGGGACTAGATCAGCCCCAGCATTTT. The rearrangement links TRBV6-2 or TRBV6-3 to TRBJ1-5; weak D call: TRBD1 (5 bases). Between the trimmed V and J ends, which lost 5 bases and 5 bases, there was a span of 10 bases. This CDR3 spans 13 amino acids. Germline CDR1 and CDR2: MNHEY and SVGEGT.

CDR3 residues: CASGTMSGGTEAFF. CDR3 bases: TGTGCCAGTGGGACCATGAGTGGGGGCACTGAAGCTTTCTTT. The chain combines TRBV19 with TRBJ1-1; maybe TRBD1 (5 bases). Germline loops: CDR1 LNHDA, CDR2 SQIVND (reference sequence). Trimming stripped 8 bases from V and 4 bases from J, with 17 bases between. This CDR3 has 14 amino acids.